Following are 31 T cell receptor beta chains from one sample sequenced in a study of cytomegalovirus exposure and HLA in healthy donors. The PCR employed 60 Vbeta primers together with 13 Jbeta primers. Sequencing used immunoSEQ multiplex PCR; TCRdb keeps in-frame clones, though not all of them. This sample's table has approximately 170,000 clones. Sequencing input: PBMCs. The receptors shown here come from a woman between 18 and 29 years old in good health and CMV-seropositive.

The rearrangement uses TRBV10-1 and TRBJ2-7; TRBD1 matches at 8 bases. Germline assignment: CDR1 WNHNN and CDR2 SYGVQD (reference sequence). This CDR3 comprises 13 residues. The V segment lost 7 bases and the J segment 7 bases; nucleotides outside the gene matches: 9. CDR3 loop: CASKETGGKEQYF. The CDR3 region has the DNA TGCGCCAGCAAAGAAACAGGGGGGAAAGAGCAGTACTTC.

DNA of the CDR3: TGCGCCAGCAGTTTAGGGGGCTATGGCTACACCTTC. Protein: CASSLGGYGYTF. The chain combines TRBV5-1 with TRBJ1-2; D perhaps matches TRBD1 (6 bases). Germline values: CDR1 SGHRS, CDR2 YFSETQ. The CDR3 contains 12 residues. V was trimmed by 5 bases and J by 4 bases, leaving 9 bases between them.

The V gene is TRBV1, the J gene TRBJ2-3; the tabulated D call, TRBD1, remains unverified against the DNA. TRBV1 is classified as a pseudogene. The CDR3 is 13 amino acids. The CDR3 DNA follows: TGCACCAGCAGCCAAGACATCACAGATACGCAGTATTTT. It specifies CTSSQDITDTQYF.

The CDR3 nucleotides are TGTGCCAGCAGCTTAGAACGGAGCGCTACGCAGTATTTT. Translating it yields CASSLERSATQYF. The chain has TRBV11-3 and TRBJ2-3, with unresolved D. Trimming took off 0 bases at V and 8 bases at J, with 9 bases between the two ends. In germline, CDR1 is SGHNT, CDR2 YENEEA. This CDR3 comprises 13 residues.

The chain is built from TRBV19 and TRBJ2-7; weak D call: TRBD1 (5 bases). The germline CDR1 and CDR2 sequences are LNHDA and SQIVND (reference sequence). This CDR3 contains 13 residues. Trimming shortened V by 3 bases and J by 0 bases, and 6 bases separated the two germline ends. The CDR3 loop reads CASSITGSYEQYF. As DNA, the CDR3 is TGTGCCAGTAGTATCACAGGCTCCTACGAGCAGTACTTC.

This sequence joins TRBV12-2 and TRBJ2-2; the table's D call, TRBD1, has no DNA check behind it. TRBV12-2 is noted as a pseudogene. CDR3 length: 20 residues. The CDR3 here is CASRLAPGQGWRVNTGELFF. In DNA form, the CDR3 reads TGTGCAAGTCGCTTAGCCCCGGGACAGGGATGGAGGGTGAACACCGGGGAGCTGTTTTTT.

This chain links TRBV4-3 with TRBJ2-2, with 13 positions matching TRBD2. Germline CDR1 and CDR2: LGHNA and YSLEER. J lost 3 bases, V lost 0 bases, and 7 bases had no gene match. CDR3 length: 19 amino acids. The CDR3 sequence: CASSQDQLAGGPDTGELFF. CDR3 in DNA: TGCGCCAGCAGCCAAGATCAACTAGCGGGGGGGCCGGACACCGGGGAGCTGTTTTTT.

Here the CDR3 reads CASSATSGGYNEQFF. The CDR3 DNA reads as TGCGCCAGCAGCGCCACTAGCGGAGGTTACAATGAGCAGTTCTTC. The chain links TRBV5-1 to TRBJ2-1; the match to TRBD2 covers 8 bases. Trimming removed 4 bases from V and 4 bases from J; junction bases left unmatched: 7. The CDR3 is 15 residues long. Germline loops: CDR1 SGHRS, CDR2 YFSETQ. Full variable domain (remainder filled in from reference TRBV5-1 and TRBJ2-1): KAGVTQTPRYLIKTRGQQVTLSCSPISGHRSVSWYQQTPGQGLQFLFEYFSETQRNKGNFPGRFSGRQFSNSRSEMNVSTLELGDSALYLCASSATSGGYNEQFFGPGTRLTVL.

V gene TRBV5-4 combines with J gene TRBJ2-7; D not resolved. V dropped 0 bases and J dropped 2 bases, with 6 bases sitting between them. This CDR3 has 13 residues. Germline V gene data show CDR1 as SGHNT and CDR2 as YYREEE (reference sequence). The CDR3 protein is CASSLDFAYEQYF. In DNA form, the CDR3 reads TGTGCCAGCAGCTTGGACTTTGCCTACGAGCAGTACTTC.

The V call is TRBV6-1, the J call TRBJ2-2; possible D gene TRBD2, 6 bases. This CDR3 has 14 residues. Looked up from germline, CDR1 is MNHNS and CDR2 is SASEGT. Trimming took off 10 bases at V and 1 base at J, with 13 bases between the two ends. The CDR3 bases are TGTGCCACTGCCCGGGGGTTGAACACCGGGGAGCTGTTTTTT. Translating it yields CATARGLNTGELFF.

As DNA, the CDR3 is TGTGCTAGTGGTTTGAGGGCAGGGGGCTTCTATGGCTACACCTTC. This encodes CASGLRAGGFYGYTF. This chain joins TRBV12-5 and TRBJ1-2; 8 positions match TRBD1. The germline V gene encodes CDR1 LGHNT and CDR2 FRNRAP. The CDR3 runs to 15 residues. Trimming took 2 bases from V and 4 from J; bases not matched to a gene: 6.

The chain couples TRBV5-1 to TRBJ1-3; possibly TRBD1 for D (5 bases). V was pared by 4 bases and J by 3 bases, with 11 bases between. Germline lookup yields CDR1 SGHRS and CDR2 YFSETQ. The CDR3 is 14 residues long. The chain's CDR3 is CASSKQGDGNTIYF. In DNA, the CDR3 is TGCGCCAGCAGCAAGCAGGGTGATGGAAACACCATATATTTT.

The genes are TRBV19 and TRBJ1-6, with D perhaps matching TRBD1 (5 bases). Germline V gene data show CDR1 as LNHDA and CDR2 as SQIVND (reference sequence). Trimming took 5 bases from V and 2 from J, leaving 10 bases between them. The CDR3 runs 15 residues. In DNA, the CDR3 is TGTGCCAGTAGTTCCAGGGCAGCCTATAATTCACCCCTCCACTTT. This gives the protein CASSSRAAYNSPLHF.

The V call is TRBV19, the J call TRBJ1-6, with a tentative D call TRBD1 (5 bases). There are 17 residues in the CDR3. CDR1 is LNHDA and CDR2 is SQIVND in the germline V gene (reference sequence). Trimming took 7 bases from V and 7 from J, leaving 23 bases between them. CDR3 DNA sequence: TGTGCCAGTAAGTTGGCCTCAGGGTACAAGAAAAATTCACCCCTCCACTTT. It yields the protein CASKLASGYKKNSPLHF.

The chain is built from TRBV2 and TRBJ1-3, with a tentative D call TRBD1 (6 bases). The CDR3 has 14 amino acids. Per germline, CDR1 SNHLY and CDR2 FYNNEI. The germline V and J ends were trimmed by 7 bases and 2 bases, with 12 bases remaining between them. In nucleotides, the CDR3 is TGTGCCAGCACCGAAGGGGGGGCTGGAAACACCATATATTTT. Protein product: CASTEGGAGNTIYF. The whole variable domain, filled in from reference TRBV2 and TRBJ1-3, reads EPEVTQTPSHQVTQMGQEVILRCVPISNHLYFYWYRQILGQKVEFLVSFYNNEISEKSEIFDDQFSVERPDGSNFTLKIRSTKLEDSAMYFCASTEGGAGNTIYFGEGSWLTVV.

The chain joins TRBV6-1 to TRBJ1-1, with TRBD1 as a possible D gene (6 bases). CDR3 length equals 13 residues. Between the trimmed V and J ends, which lost 6 bases and 1 base, there was a span of 9 bases. Germline V CDR1 and CDR2: MNHNS, SASEGT. The CDR3 DNA reads TGTGCCAGCAGGTCACAGGGGAACACTGAAGCTTTCTTT. Encoded protein: CASRSQGNTEAFF.

The gene calls are TRBV5-1 and TRBJ2-2; TRBD1 is a possible D gene (5 bases). Germline-derived CDR1 and CDR2 are SGHRS and YFSETQ. The CDR3 length is 13 residues. V lost 5 bases and J 4 bases, leaving 9 bases between the germline ends. DNA of the CDR3: TGCGCCAGCAGTCAGGGATCCACCGGGGAGCTGTTTTTT. This codes for CASSQGSTGELFF.

V and J are TRBV10-3 and TRBJ1-3, with a tentative D call TRBD1 (6 bases). Germline loops: CDR1 ENHRY, CDR2 SYGVKD. V was trimmed by 5 bases and J by 0 bases, leaving 11 bases between them. CDR3 length: 15 amino acids. The CDR3: CAISSQGYSGNTIYF. DNA of the CDR3: TGTGCCATCAGTTCCCAGGGGTACTCTGGAAACACCATATATTTT.

The V call is TRBV19, the J call TRBJ2-6, with 7 bases lining up with TRBD1. The CDR3 is 18 residues long. CDR1 and CDR2 from the germline V gene are LNHDA and SQIVND (reference sequence). The ends lost 3 bases at V and 0 bases at J; junction bases unmatched: 8. The chain's CDR3 is CASSIATGFHSGANVLTF. In DNA form, the CDR3 reads TGTGCCAGTAGTATTGCGACAGGGTTCCACTCTGGGGCCAACGTCCTGACTTTC. The entire variable domain, with the rest obtained from reference TRBV19 and TRBJ2-6, is as follows: DGGITQSPKYLFRKEGQNVTLSCEQNLNHDAMYWYRQDPGQGLRLIYYSQIVNDFQKGDIAEGYSVSREKKESFPLTVTSAQKNPTAFYLCASSIATGFHSGANVLTFGAGSRLTVL.

The chain carries TRBV7-2 and TRBJ2-2; D gene uncertain. The germline gives CDR1 SGHTA, CDR2 FQGNSA. Trimming took 1 base from V and 9 from J, leaving 6 bases between them. The CDR3 is made up of 12 amino acids. CDR3 protein: CASSLVGWELFF. DNA of the CDR3: TGTGCCAGCAGCTTAGTGGGCTGGGAGCTGTTTTTT.

The V and J genes are TRBV10-3 and TRBJ1-2; 8 nucleotides align to TRBD1. V was clipped by 6 bases and J by 8 bases; unmatched bases: 8. In germline, CDR1 is ENHRY, CDR2 SYGVKD. CDR3 size: 13 residues. Written as DNA, the CDR3 is TGTGCCATCAGAGGGACAGGTCAGGAGGGCTACACCTTC. The encoded protein is CAIRGTGQEGYTF.

The chain couples TRBV5-4 to TRBJ2-5; 9 bases are shared with TRBD2. The CDR3 spans 16 residues. The V segment lost 1 base and the J segment 3 bases; nucleotides outside the gene matches: 7. Germline V lookup: CDR1 SGHNT, CDR2 YYREEE (reference sequence). The CDR3 loop reads CASSLMGGGAEETQYF. The DNA for the CDR3 is TGTGCCAGCAGCTTGATGGGCGGGGGGGCGGAAGAGACCCAGTACTTC.

This chain joins TRBV5-5 and TRBJ1-2; no clear D gene. Germline values: CDR1 SGHKS, CDR2 YYEKEE (reference sequence). Trimming stripped 3 bases from V and 2 bases from J, with 11 bases between. This CDR3 is built from 14 residues. The CDR3 spells CASSYSPGNYGYTF. The CDR3 DNA reads as TGTGCCAGCAGCTACTCTCCGGGAAACTATGGCTACACCTTC.

The chain joins TRBV4-3 to TRBJ1-2, with 7 bases aligning to TRBD1. The CDR3 spans 14 residues. In germline, CDR1 is LGHNA, CDR2 YSLEER. The ends lost 1 base at V and 3 bases at J; junction bases unmatched: 2. CDR3 DNA sequence: TGCGCCAGCAGCCAAGGGACAGGAGACTATGGCTACACCTTC. This encodes CASSQGTGDYGYTF.

The chain links TRBV6-5 to TRBJ1-3; D gene unclear. V lost 0 bases to trimming and J lost 4 bases, with 7 bases between them. In germline, CDR1 is MNHEY, CDR2 SVGAGI. This CDR3 has 14 amino acids. The CDR3 bases are TGTGCCAGCAGTTACTCGCACCAGGGAAACACCATATATTTT. Translation: CASSYSHQGNTIYF.

J is TRBJ2-6 and V is TRBV7-9; D remains ambiguous. V dropped 8 bases and J dropped 1 base, with 3 bases sitting between them. In germline, CDR1 is SEHNR, CDR2 FQNEAQ (reference sequence). The CDR3 is 12 residues long. The DNA of the CDR3 is TGTGCCAGCTATTCTGGGGCCAACGTCCTGACTTTC. It codes for CASYSGANVLTF.

The V gene is TRBV7-9, the J gene TRBJ1-2, with TRBD1 as a possible D gene (5 bases). V was cut by 1 base and J by 4 bases, with 7 bases left in between. This CDR3 spans 13 amino acids. CDR1 is SEHNR and CDR2 is FQNEAQ in the germline V gene (reference sequence). This CDR3 is CASSLEGLYGYTF. CDR3 nucleotide sequence: TGTGCCAGCAGCTTAGAGGGGCTCTATGGCTACACCTTC.

This rearrangement joins TRBV5-4 to TRBJ1-1, with TRBD1 matching over 10 bases. With V trimmed by 2 bases and J by 5 bases, 9 bases remained unmatched. The germline V gene has CDR1 SGHNT and CDR2 YYREEE (reference sequence). This CDR3 comprises 16 residues. CDR3 coding DNA: TGTGCCAGCAGCTTACCAACGGGACAGGGGAGGACTGAAGCTTTCTTT. This codes for CASSLPTGQGRTEAFF.

In regard to this clone: Other DNA sequences from this sample encode an identical CDR3 as well. In nucleotides, the CDR3 is TGTGCCAGCTCACCGGGACTGGCGGGGGCAGATACGCAGTATTTT. It codes for CASSPGLAGADTQYF. This chain joins TRBV18 and TRBJ2-3; 7 bases fit TRBD2. CDR1 is KGHSH, CDR2 LQKENI, per germline. Unmatched junction bases numbered 7, after V lost 3 bases and J lost 4 bases. The CDR3 has 15 residues.

The chain couples TRBV5-1 to TRBJ2-5; 7 positions agree with TRBD2. This CDR3 has 13 amino acids. Trimming took 5 bases from V and 5 from J; bases not matched to a gene: 6. Germline CDR1 and CDR2: SGHRS and YFSETQ. The DNA for the CDR3 is TGCGCCAGCAGTCCCGGACTAGTTGAGACCCAGTACTTC. Translating it yields CASSPGLVETQYF.

Points on this clone: The junction does not match germline at one end; this may be a read error. This chain joins TRBV11-2 and TRBJ1-5, with D uncertain. The CDR3 is 13 amino acids. Per germline, CDR1 SGHAT and CDR2 FQNNGV. The chain's CDR3 is CASSLDTNQPQHF. CDR3 DNA: TGTGCCAGCAGCCTAGACACAAATCAGCCCCAGCATTTT.